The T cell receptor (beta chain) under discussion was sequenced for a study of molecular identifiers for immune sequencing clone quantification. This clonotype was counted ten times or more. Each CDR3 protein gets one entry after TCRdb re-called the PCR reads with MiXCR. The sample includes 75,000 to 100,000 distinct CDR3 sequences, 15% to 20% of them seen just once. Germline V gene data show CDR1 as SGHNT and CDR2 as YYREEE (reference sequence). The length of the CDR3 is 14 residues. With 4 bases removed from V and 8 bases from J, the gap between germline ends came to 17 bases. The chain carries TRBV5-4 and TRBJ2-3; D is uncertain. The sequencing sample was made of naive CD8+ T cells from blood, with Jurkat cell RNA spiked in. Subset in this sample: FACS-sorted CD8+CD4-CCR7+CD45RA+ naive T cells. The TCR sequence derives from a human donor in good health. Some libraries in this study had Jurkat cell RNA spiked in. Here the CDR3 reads CASSTQENQLTQYF. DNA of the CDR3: TGTGCCAGCAGCACTCAGGAGAATCAACTTACGCAGTATTTT.